This is a list of T cell receptor beta chains from one sample in a study of breast tumors, draining lymph nodes, adjacent tissues. TCRdb re-called the multiplex PCR reads with MiXCR, one entry per CDR3 protein. The data contain around 300,000 distinct CDR3 sequences, 30% of them singletons. The sample was axillary lymph node tissue. These receptors all stem from a female donor with breast cancer. Some clones in this sample may be carry-over from other donors' samples. Both conserved end residues are part of each CDR3. The D gene is left open where the match is weak. A clone size is listed for some rows: how often the clone was seen (once, few, many), or a class if it is expanded.

clone size: .
J gene: TRBJ1-6
D gene: TRBD1
V gene: TRBV5-1
CDR3 protein: CASSWTGGTNSPLHF
CDR3 DNA: TGCGCCAGCAGCTGGACAGGGGGTACGAATTCACCCCTCCACTTT

clone size: many
J gene: TRBJ2-1
D gene: TRBD2
V gene: TRBV5-4
CDR3 protein: CASSFQRENNEQFF
CDR3 DNA: TGTGCCAGCAGTTTCCAGCGGGAGAACAATGAGCAGTTCTTC

clone size: many
J gene: TRBJ1-2
D gene: .
V gene: TRBV7-9
CDR3 protein: CASSPRDFPNYGYTF
CDR3 DNA: TGTGCCAGCAGCCCTCGGGACTTCCCTAACTATGGCTACACCTTC

clone size: few
J gene: TRBJ2-7
D gene: .
V gene: TRBV28
CDR3 protein: CASAQPALSYEQYF
CDR3 DNA: TGTGCCAGCGCACAACCGGCACTTTCCTACGAGCAGTACTTC

clone size: .
J gene: TRBJ1-6
D gene: TRBD1
V gene: TRBV20-1
CDR3 protein: CSARQGGGEPTNSPLHF
CDR3 DNA: TGCAGTGCTAGACAGGGGGGTGGGGAGCCCACGAATTCACCCCTCCACTTT

clone size: .
J gene: TRBJ2-5
D gene: .
V gene: TRBV6-5
CDR3 protein: CAAGPGKETQYF
CDR3 DNA: TGTGCCGCGGGGCCCGGGAAAGAGACCCAGTACTTC

clone size: many
J gene: TRBJ2-2
D gene: .
V gene: TRBV15
CDR3 protein: CATSRADLEGDTGELFF
CDR3 DNA: TGTGCCACCAGCAGAGCAGACCTGGAAGGGGACACCGGGGAGCTGTTTTTT

clone size: many
J gene: TRBJ2-7
D gene: .
V gene: TRBV7-2
CDR3 protein: CASSLTLPEQYF
CDR3 DNA: TGTGCCAGCAGCTTAACCCTACCCGAGCAGTACTTC

clone size: many
J gene: TRBJ2-3
D gene: TRBD2
V gene: TRBV6-1
CDR3 protein: CASSRTSGVTDTQYF
CDR3 DNA: TGTGCCAGCAGCCGGACTAGCGGAGTCACAGATACGCAGTATTTT

clone size: .
J gene: TRBJ2-1
D gene: .
V gene: TRBV9
CDR3 protein: CASSVDLRGNEQFF
CDR3 DNA: TGTGCCAGCAGCGTAGACCTTAGGGGCAATGAGCAGTTCTTC

clone size: many
J gene: TRBJ1-5
D gene: .
V gene: TRBV5-5
CDR3 protein: CASSLGGLFQPQHF
CDR3 DNA: TGTGCCAGCAGCTTGGGGGGGTTGTTTCAGCCCCAGCATTTT

clone size: many
J gene: TRBJ2-2
D gene: TRBD1
V gene: TRBV5-8
CDR3 protein: CASSQDRRHTGELFF
CDR3 DNA: TGTGCCAGCAGCCAGGACAGGAGGCACACCGGGGAGCTGTTTTTT

clone size: .
J gene: TRBJ2-2
D gene: TRBD1
V gene: TRBV5-1
CDR3 protein: CASRHPGQGDTGELFF
CDR3 DNA: TGCGCCAGCAGGCACCCGGGACAGGGGGATACCGGGGAGCTGTTTTTT

clone size: many
J gene: TRBJ2-5
D gene: TRBD2
V gene: TRBV20-1
CDR3 protein: CSARDSGGVAGSEETQYF
CDR3 DNA: TGCAGTGCTAGAGATTCGGGGGGGGTAGCGGGTTCCGAAGAGACCCAGTACTTC

clone size: .
J gene: TRBJ2-2
D gene: .
V gene: TRBV5-6
CDR3 protein: CASSGIGGELFF
CDR3 DNA: TGTGCCAGCAGCGGCATAGGGGGGGAGCTGTTTTTT

clone size: many
J gene: TRBJ2-1
D gene: .
V gene: TRBV19
CDR3 protein: CASSIPRQINEQFF
CDR3 DNA: TGTGCCAGTAGTATTCCCCGACAGATCAATGAGCAGTTCTTC

clone size: .
J gene: TRBJ2-1
D gene: .
V gene: TRBV28
CDR3 protein: CASSLTQDTYNEQFF
CDR3 DNA: TGTGCCAGCAGTTTAACACAGGATACCTACAATGAGCAGTTCTTC

clone size: few
J gene: TRBJ2-3
D gene: .
V gene: TRBV30
CDR3 protein: CAWSGWGGGTDTQYF
CDR3 DNA: TGTGCCTGGAGTGGTTGGGGTGGGGGCACAGATACGCAGTATTTT

clone size: many
J gene: TRBJ2-3
D gene: .
V gene: TRBV11-2
CDR3 protein: CASSVGATDTQYF
CDR3 DNA: TGTGCCAGCAGCGTAGGGGCCACAGATACGCAGTATTTT

clone size: .
J gene: TRBJ2-5
D gene: TRBD2
V gene: TRBV20-1
CDR3 protein: CSATGLAGGEKETQYF
CDR3 DNA: TGCAGTGCCACGGGACTAGCGGGAGGAGAGAAAGAGACCCAGTACTTC

clone size: .
J gene: TRBJ2-5
D gene: TRBD2
V gene: TRBV9
CDR3 protein: CASSAPGLAYF
CDR3 DNA: TGTGCCAGCAGCGCTCCGGGACTAGCCTACTTC

clone size: many
J gene: TRBJ2-1
D gene: TRBD2
V gene: TRBV7-8
CDR3 protein: CASSLYAGGSYNEQFF
CDR3 DNA: TGTGCCAGCAGCTTATATGCGGGAGGATCTTACAATGAGCAGTTCTTC

clone size: many
J gene: TRBJ2-1
D gene: TRBD1
V gene: TRBV29-1
CDR3 protein: CSVAGTGGFEQFF
CDR3 DNA: TGCAGCGTCGCCGGGACAGGGGGTTTTGAGCAGTTCTTC

clone size: many
J gene: TRBJ2-3
D gene: .
V gene: TRBV7-7
CDR3 protein: CASSLEGTDTQYF
CDR3 DNA: TGTGCTAGCAGCTTAGAGGGCACAGATACGCAGTATTTT

clone size: many
J gene: TRBJ1-3
D gene: .
V gene: TRBV20-1
CDR3 protein: CSARDQGSSGNTIYF
CDR3 DNA: TGCAGTGCTAGGGATCAGGGGAGCTCTGGAAACACCATATATTTT

clone size: many
J gene: TRBJ2-3
D gene: .
V gene: TRBV5-1
CDR3 protein: CASSGIAGTDTQYF
CDR3 DNA: TGCGCCAGCAGCGGGATAGCGGGCACAGATACGCAGTATTTT

clone size: many
J gene: TRBJ2-7
D gene: TRBD2
V gene: TRBV2
CDR3 protein: CATHQAGGGEQYF
CDR3 DNA: TGTGCCACCCACCAAGCGGGAGGGGGGGAGCAGTACTTC

clone size: many
J gene: TRBJ2-5
D gene: TRBD1
V gene: TRBV30
CDR3 protein: CAWSPGTAKETQYF
CDR3 DNA: TGTGCCTGGAGTCCGGGGACAGCAAAAGAGACCCAGTACTTC

clone size: few
J gene: TRBJ2-7
D gene: TRBD1
V gene: TRBV30
CDR3 protein: CAWRRSGQATYEQYF
CDR3 DNA: TGTGCCTGGAGAAGATCAGGACAGGCAACCTACGAGCAGTACTTC

clone size: .
J gene: TRBJ2-2
D gene: .
V gene: TRBV24-1
CDR3 protein: CATSNLLSNTGELFF
CDR3 DNA: TGTGCCACCAGCAATTTATTGAGTAACACCGGGGAGCTGTTTTTT

clone size: few
J gene: TRBJ2-7
D gene: TRBD2
V gene: TRBV6-2/TRBV6-3
CDR3 protein: CASSTPGLAPYEQYF
CDR3 DNA: TGTGCCAGCAGTACCCCGGGACTAGCCCCCTACGAGCAGTACTTC

clone size: .
J gene: TRBJ2-5
D gene: .
V gene: TRBV6-5
CDR3 protein: CASSHMKTQYF
CDR3 DNA: TGTGCCAGCAGTCACATGAAGACCCAGTACTTC

clone size: many
J gene: TRBJ2-3
D gene: TRBD2
V gene: TRBV2
CDR3 protein: CASTELAGLPDTQYF
CDR3 DNA: TGTGCCAGCACAGAACTAGCGGGATTGCCAGATACGCAGTATTTT

clone size: .
J gene: TRBJ2-3
D gene: .
V gene: TRBV7-9
CDR3 protein: CAWSVVGGTGTTDTQYF
CDR3 DNA: TGTGCCTGGAGTGTCGTTGGGGGTACCGGAACCACAGATACGCAGTATTTT

clone size: many
J gene: TRBJ2-1
D gene: .
V gene: TRBV29-1
CDR3 protein: CSVVEQSYNEQFF
CDR3 DNA: TGCAGCGTTGTTGAACAATCGTACAATGAGCAGTTCTTC

clone size: few
J gene: TRBJ2-2
D gene: TRBD1
V gene: TRBV6-1
CDR3 protein: CASSGGTGANTGELFF
CDR3 DNA: TGTGCCAGCAGTGGGGGGACAGGCGCGAACACCGGGGAGCTGTTTTTT

clone size: many
J gene: TRBJ2-5
D gene: TRBD2
V gene: TRBV4-1
CDR3 protein: CASSQALTSGRIGRETQYF
CDR3 DNA: TGCGCCAGCAGCCAGGCATTAACTAGCGGGAGAATCGGTCGGGAGACCCAGTACTTC

clone size: .
J gene: TRBJ2-7
D gene: TRBD2
V gene: TRBV28
CDR3 protein: CASRSSGRVGEQYF
CDR3 DNA: TGTGCCAGCAGGTCCAGCGGGAGGGTGGGGGAGCAGTACTTC

clone size: many
J gene: TRBJ2-2
D gene: TRBD2
V gene: TRBV7-2
CDR3 protein: CASSRAGAGELFF
CDR3 DNA: TGTGCCAGCAGCCGAGCGGGAGCTGGGGAGCTGTTTTTT